The T cell receptor beta chain under discussion was sequenced for a study of T cell changes during pregnancy in multiple sclerosis (dated by TCRdb to between 2017 and 2020). General notes on the study: Changes in the T cell repertoire over the course of pregnancy were examined in this study in women with multiple sclerosis.

Unmatched junction bases come to 2, with V trimmed by 2 bases and J by 3 bases. The germline V gene specifies KGHSH as CDR1 and LQKENI as CDR2. The CDR3 has 15 amino acids, counting the end cysteine and phenylalanine. The retained sequence is limited to the CDR3, 45 bases, with the frame set at the first base. The library was generated by the immunoSEQ multiplex PCR assay. TCRdb carries this immuneACCESS record with in-frame sequences only. Its versions omit some clonotypes, under half of them owing to an unresolved V gene in the studies checked, with the rest unexplained. The sample contains approximately 80,000 clones, approximately 94% of them found a single time. The leading ten clones occupy 2% to 2.5% of the sample. About this clone itself: This clone's antigen is unknown. Base qualities are not recorded, but no much larger clone differs from it by a single base.

The source material was peripheral blood, sampled in the third trimester of pregnancy. In this chain, TRBV18 is recombined with TRBJ2-3, with TRBD2 matching 10 junction bases. This sequence was found in a female donor with multiple sclerosis, enrolled in a pregnancy study. The CDR3 region has the sequence CASSPTSGVTDTQYF. The DNA is as follows: TGTGCCAGCTCACCAACTAGCGGGGTTACAGATACGCAGTATTTT.